These 2 T cell receptor beta chains share one sample of origin, sequenced in a study of cytomegalovirus exposure and HLA in healthy donors. Researchers ran the PCR with 60 Vbeta and 13 Jbeta primers. This table comes from immunoSEQ multiplex PCR, and its TCRdb copy is limited to in-frame clones, with some not included. Here the sample spans about 82,000 clones, around 77% being singletons. Material: PBMCs. The receptors were gathered from a man in his forties or fifties in good health and CMV-seronegative.

The rearrangement joins TRBV7-2 to TRBJ1-5; D is unclear. This CDR3 is 15 amino acids long. Germline V lookup: CDR1 SGHTA, CDR2 FQGNSA. V dropped 4 bases and J dropped 3 bases, with 13 bases sitting between them. CDR3 sequence: CASSSHSEDNQPQHF. The CDR3, as DNA: TGTGCCAGCAGCTCGCACTCTGAGGACAATCAGCCCCAGCATTTT.

This chain joins TRBV5-5 and TRBJ1-2, with 10 positions matching TRBD1. The germline gives CDR1 SGHKS, CDR2 YYEKEE (reference sequence). With 4 bases clipped from V and 6 bases from J, the junction kept 9 bases outside the gene matches. The CDR3 contains 15 residues. The CDR3 DNA sequence: TGTGCCAGCAGCCAGGAGGGACAGGGGAGTAATGGCTACACCTTC. The encoded protein is CASSQEGQGSNGYTF.